This TCR beta chain was recovered during a study of beta chain features in type 1 diabetes. Overall study context: Examination of sorted cells across all samples involved around 99 million cells.

Trimming removed 6 bases from V and 2 bases from J; junction bases left unmatched: 7. CDR3 length: 15 amino acids. Germline V gene lookup returns CDR1 MNHNS and CDR2 SASEGT. The authors reverse transcribed all of the isolated RNA, so sequencing captured expressed TCRB transcripts. The repertoire was sequenced with immunoSEQ multiplex PCR; TCRdb's copy has only in-frame clones and lacks some. The table records fewer than 550,000 clones, about an eighth of them present only once. Naive, central memory, regulatory and stem cell-like memory cells within the CD4+ compartment were sorted using CD45RO/CCR7/CD25/CD127/CD95/CD27. Findings of the study overall: Sequencing of cDNA might inflate the share of cells that strongly express TCR.

Details on this clone: The antigen remains undetermined.

This sequence originates from a woman younger than 30 in good health. The V call is TRBV6-1, the J call TRBJ2-3; TRBD2 aligns across 8 bases. Sequenced sample: naive CD4+ T cells from blood. The CDR3 sequence is CASRGSGTPTDTQYF. The CDR3 bases are TGTGCCAGCAGGGGTAGCGGGACCCCCACAGATACGCAGTATTTT.